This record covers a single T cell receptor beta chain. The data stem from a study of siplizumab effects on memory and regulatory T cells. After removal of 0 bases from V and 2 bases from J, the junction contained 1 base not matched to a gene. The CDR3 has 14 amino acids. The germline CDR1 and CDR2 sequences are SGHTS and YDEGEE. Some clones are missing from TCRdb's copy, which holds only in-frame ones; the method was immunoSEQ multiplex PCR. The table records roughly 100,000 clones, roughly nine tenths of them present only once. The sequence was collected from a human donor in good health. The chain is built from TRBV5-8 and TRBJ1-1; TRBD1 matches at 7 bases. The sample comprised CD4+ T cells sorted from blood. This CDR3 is CASSLAGGNTEAFF. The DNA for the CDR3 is TGTGCCAGCAGCTTGGCAGGGGGTAACACTGAAGCTTTCTTT.